The sequence of this T cell receptor (beta chain) was determined in a study of blood T cell repertoires in COVID-19. Produced via immunoSEQ multiplex PCR; TCRdb's table is partial and in-frame only. The sample yields 200,000 to 300,000 clones, approximately 90% seen once. Germline V gives CDR1 LNHDA, CDR2 SQIVND (reference sequence). This CDR3 has 17 amino acids. Unmatched junction bases numbered 7, after V lost 4 bases and J lost 0 bases. The sample consisted of PBMCs or T cells enriched from blood (not recorded which). The chain uses TRBV19 and TRBJ2-4; 9 positions agree with TRBD1. The TCR was taken from a woman in her thirties or forties with acute COVID-19. CDR3 sequence: CASSTRDRAIAKNIQYF. The CDR3 DNA reads TGTGCCAGTAGTACTCGGGACAGGGCCATAGCCAAAAACATTCAGTACTTC.